The clone carrying this T cell receptor beta chain was seen a handful of times. Its antigen is as yet unknown. The V gene end was trimmed by 6 bases and the J gene end by 1 base; junction bases not matched to a gene: 6. Germline V gene lookup returns CDR1 LGHNT and CDR2 FRNRAP. The CDR3 is made up of 16 amino acids. This sample was included in a study of T cell repertoires in cytomegalovirus infection. About the research overall: Public TCR beta signatures indicated both CMV infection and matching HLA type.

Overall study results and limits: Dominant in the ex vivo response were TCR beta clonotypes restricted by HLA-C and specific for CMV. Public TCR beta family frequency separated CMV-and-HLA carriers, including in an independent cohort.

From the reads, TCRdb called clonotypes with MiXCR, one entry per CDR3 protein. In the table there are about 260,000 distinct CDR3 sequences, roughly 15% of which are singletons. The sample taken for sequencing was PBMCs. This receptor was identified in a human donor in good health (CMV status not recorded). Some clones in this sample may be carry-over from other donors' samples. The genes are TRBV12-5 and TRBJ2-5; 12 bases are a match to TRBD2. Here the CDR3 reads CASGPGLAGPQETQYF. CDR3 nucleotides: TGTGCTAGTGGCCCAGGACTAGCGGGGCCCCAAGAGACCCAGTACTTC.